The rows below give T cell receptor beta chains drawn from one sample of a study of CD4 T cells in relation to SARS-CoV-2 and coronaviruses. Here immunoSEQ multiplex PCR was the method, and the copy in TCRdb shows in-frame clones only, minus some. Here the sample spans under 20,000 clones, about 70% being singletons. Antigens of these TCRs are unknown. The sequenced material came from CD4+ T cells from PBMCs, cultured in vitro. Source of these receptors: a human donor in good health. Each CDR3 is given with its conserved first and last residue. Expanded clones are given a class, and other clones once, few, many or no size at all.

>TRBV30|13|-|TRBJ1-2
CAWTEGFLDGYTF
>TRBV28|14|-|TRBJ1-3
CASSLSKPGNTIYF
>TRBV19|17|-|TRBJ2-7
CASSIELSSGVSYEQYF
>TRBV3-1/TRBV3-2|18|-|TRBJ2-1
CASSQAGTSGRVDNEQFF
>TRBV24-1|17|-|TRBJ2-1
CATSDRTGTSGYNEQFF
>TRBV2|15|-|TRBJ2-2
CASRILGGNTGELFF
>TRBV5-6|15|-|TRBJ2-5
CASSWGLESQETQYF
>TRBV6-6|13|-|TRBJ2-7
CASTDSRNYEQYF
>TRBV28|12|few|TRBJ2-7
CASSLHTYEQYF
>TRBV19|17|-|TRBJ1-5
CASSISFTGGWNQPQHF
>TRBV6-5|13|-|TRBJ2-7
CASSGDRNYEQYF
>TRBV5-1|14|-|TRBJ1-2
CASSLALGNYGYTF
>TRBV10-2|17|-|TRBJ2-3
CASSNKLAGASTDTQYF
>TRBV5-1|15|-|TRBJ2-3
CASSFWGASTDTQYF
>TRBV11-2|15|-|TRBJ2-7
CASSPLTVAGREQYF
>TRBV20-1|14|-|TRBJ2-5
CSASKGGNGETQYF
>TRBV6-1|16|-|TRBJ1-6
CASSEGGVSNNSPLHF
>TRBV6-1|16|-|TRBJ2-7
CASSEAYGSGVGEQYF
>TRBV29-1|13|-|TRBJ1-1
CSVEGTENTEAFF
>TRBV3-1/TRBV3-2|13|large|TRBJ2-1
CASRGLSYNEQFF
>TRBV5-1|16|few|TRBJ2-1
CASSLEGARSRPQEFF
>TRBV5-4|15|-|TRBJ1-3
CASRKGQGKGNTIYF
>TRBV6-1|18|-|TRBJ1-6
CASSELPLLGTGGSPLHF
>TRBV28|13|-|TRBJ1-1
CASSLNADTEAFF
>TRBV6-1|13|-|TRBJ1-1
CASSEAGGTEAFF
>TRBV10-2|12|few|TRBJ2-5
CASSVGEETQYF
>TRBV24-1|16|-|TRBJ2-1
CATSDWRGNSYNEQFF
>TRBV19|14|-|TRBJ1-6
CASSIGTANSPLHF
>TRBV3-1/TRBV3-2|16|-|TRBJ1-4
CASSQNPGLINEKLFF
>TRBV7-8|13|-|TRBJ1-4
CASSPSLGLRVFF
>TRBV20-1|17|-|TRBJ2-5
CSASGGGSGRAQETQYF
>TRBV5-6|14|-|TRBJ1-2
CASAIPGTAGGYTF
>TRBV12-3/TRBV12-4|13|-|TRBJ1-2
CASSFGSNYGYTF
>TRBV9|16|few|TRBJ2-3
CASSVRTSGSTDTQYF
>TRBV9|15|once|TRBJ2-2
CASSVVSRGTGELFF
>TRBV5-1|16|-|TRBJ1-1
CASSEGQGSITTEAFF
>TRBV12-5|15|few|TRBJ2-7
CASAPDRGGNSEQYF
>TRBV24-1|16|once|TRBJ2-1
CATSDSLAGGTNEQFF
>TRBV10-2|14|medium-sized|TRBJ2-7
CASSEGGSSYEQYF
>TRBV6-5|15|-|TRBJ1-3
CASSYSFASGNTIYF
>TRBV18|15|-|TRBJ2-7
CASSQPSGAGLEQYF
>TRBV7-8|13|-|TRBJ2-3
CASSARLADTQYF
>TRBV6-1|14|-|TRBJ2-7
CASSDRWARDEQYF
>TRBV6-5|14|-|TRBJ1-2
CASRPGQALNGYTF
>TRBV10-2|12|-|TRBJ2-7
CASSRRGYEQYF
>TRBV24-1|13|-|TRBJ1-1
CATSTTGHTEAFF
>TRBV4-1|15|-|TRBJ2-5
CASSPDGGTQETQYF
>TRBV6-5|15|-|TRBJ2-7
CASSNSGASSYEQYF